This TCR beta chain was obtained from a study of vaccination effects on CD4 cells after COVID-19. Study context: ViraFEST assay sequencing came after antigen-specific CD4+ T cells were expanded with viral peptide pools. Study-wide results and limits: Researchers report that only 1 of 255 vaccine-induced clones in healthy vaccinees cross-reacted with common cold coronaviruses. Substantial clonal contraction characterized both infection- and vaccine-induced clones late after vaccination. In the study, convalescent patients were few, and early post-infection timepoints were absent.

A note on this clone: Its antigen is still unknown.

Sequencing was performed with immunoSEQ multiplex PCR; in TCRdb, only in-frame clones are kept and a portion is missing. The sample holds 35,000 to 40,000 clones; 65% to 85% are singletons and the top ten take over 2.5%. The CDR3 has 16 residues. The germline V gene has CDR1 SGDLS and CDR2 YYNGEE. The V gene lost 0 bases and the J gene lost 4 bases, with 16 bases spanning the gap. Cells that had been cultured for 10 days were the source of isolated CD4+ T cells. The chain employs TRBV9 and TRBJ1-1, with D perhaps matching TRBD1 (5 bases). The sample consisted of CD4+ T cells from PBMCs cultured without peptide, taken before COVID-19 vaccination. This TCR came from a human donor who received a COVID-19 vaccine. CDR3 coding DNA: TGTGCCAGCAGCGTAGCGGGGGAGGGCGCGCGCACTGAAGCTTTCTTT. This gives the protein CASSVAGEGARTEAFF.